Following are 8 T cell receptor beta chains from one sample sequenced in a study of shared clonotypes between healthy human individuals. Produced via immunoSEQ multiplex PCR; TCRdb's table is partial and in-frame only. The table lists some 320,000 clones, roughly 84% of them singletons. The sequenced sample was memory CD8+ T cells sorted from blood. Subset denoted: CD45RO+ cells pooled with CCR7-negative TemRA cells. These receptors all come from a man aged 18 to 29 in good health.

The chain employs TRBV5-6 and TRBJ2-7; a possible D gene is TRBD1 (5 bases). V dropped 2 bases and J dropped 2 bases, with 11 bases sitting between them. CDR3 size: 14 residues. Germline V CDR1 and CDR2: SGHDT, YYEEEE. This CDR3 is CASSFWTSAYEQYF. The CDR3 nucleotides read TGTGCCAGCAGCTTTTGGACATCAGCCTACGAGCAGTACTTC.

The CDR3 DNA reads as TGTGCCAGCAACCCTGGGAGGGTTAGCTCCTACGAGCAGTACTTC. It yields the protein CASNPGRVSSYEQYF. This rearrangement joins TRBV6-1 to TRBJ2-7; 7 positions agree with TRBD2. The CDR3 has 15 amino acids. V dropped 7 bases and J dropped 0; count of bases not matched to a gene: 9. The germline V gene encodes CDR1 MNHNS and CDR2 SASEGT.

The chain uses TRBV7-8 and TRBJ2-1, with TRBD2 matching over 10 bases. This CDR3 has 18 amino acids. The J segment lost 6 bases and the V segment lost 1 base, leaving 12 bases of the junction unmatched. Germline V gene sequence: CDR1 SGHVS, CDR2 FQNEAQ. CDR3: CASSLGLAGPAGSNEQFF. The CDR3 DNA reads TGTGCCAGCAGCTTAGGACTAGCGGGCCCGGCAGGCTCCAATGAGCAGTTCTTC.

This sequence joins TRBV29-1 and TRBJ2-3, with TRBD1 as a possible D gene (6 bases). Germline CDR1 is SQVTM and CDR2 is ANQGSEA. V was trimmed by 7 bases and J by 2 bases, leaving 13 bases between them. This CDR3 contains 13 residues. The CDR3 here is CSAVRTDTDTQYF. DNA for the CDR3: TGCAGCGCCGTCAGGACAGACACAGATACGCAGTATTTT.

The CDR3: CASSSPAGDREVGYEQYF. The CDR3 DNA follows: TGTGCCAGCAGCTCCCCCGCGGGGGACAGGGAAGTCGGCTACGAGCAGTACTTC. This sequence joins TRBV5-4 and TRBJ2-7, with 9 bases aligning to TRBD1. This CDR3 region has 18 residues. Germline values: CDR1 SGHNT, CDR2 YYREEE (reference sequence). V trimming: 3 bases; J trimming: 3 bases; junction bases outside the gene matches: 16.

The V and J genes are TRBV7-9 and TRBJ2-1, with TRBD2 matching 7 bases. The CDR3 extends over 15 amino acids. V was clipped by 5 bases and J by 3 bases; unmatched bases: 7. Germline V gives CDR1 SEHNR, CDR2 FQNEAQ (reference sequence). In DNA, the CDR3 is TGTGCCAGCAGCCCCGAGTGGGGGGGCTACAATGAGCAGTTCTTC. This codes for CASSPEWGGYNEQFF. The complete variable domain, with remaining parts taken from reference TRBV7-9 and TRBJ2-1, reads DTGVSQNPRHKITKRGQNVTFRCDPISEHNRLYWYRQTLGQGPEFLTYFQNEAQLEKSRLLSDRFSAERPKGSFSTLEIQRTEQGDSAMYLCASSPEWGGYNEQFFGPGTRLTVL.

Worth noting for this clone: A read error may explain this, as a much larger clone is one base away. Within the sample, other DNA sequences also encode this same CDR3. This rearrangement joins TRBV10-1 to TRBJ1-1; D gene ambiguous. CDR3 length: 14 amino acids. The V gene's germline CDR1 is WNHNN and CDR2 SYGVQD (reference sequence). The CDR3 here is CASSESYGNTEAFF. In DNA, the CDR3 is TGCGCCAGCAGCGAGTCGTACGGGAACACTGAAGCTTTCTTT.

The chain has TRBV7-8 and TRBJ2-3; the match to TRBD1 covers 7 bases. The germline CDR1 and CDR2 sequences are SGHVS and FQNEAQ. Germline trimming cut 5 bases from V and 3 bases from J; bases unmatched to any gene: 5. CDR3 size: 14 residues. CDR3 protein: CASSLDRATDTQYF. CDR3 sequence (DNA): TGTGCCAGCAGCCTTGACAGGGCAACAGATACGCAGTATTTT. The full variable domain, rest sourced from reference TRBV7-8 and TRBJ2-3, is GAGVSQSPRYKVAKRGQDVALRCDPISGHVSLFWYQQALGQGPEFLTYFQNEAQLDKSGLPSDRFFAERPEGSVSTLKIQRTQQEDSAVYLCASSLDRATDTQYFGPGTRLTVL.